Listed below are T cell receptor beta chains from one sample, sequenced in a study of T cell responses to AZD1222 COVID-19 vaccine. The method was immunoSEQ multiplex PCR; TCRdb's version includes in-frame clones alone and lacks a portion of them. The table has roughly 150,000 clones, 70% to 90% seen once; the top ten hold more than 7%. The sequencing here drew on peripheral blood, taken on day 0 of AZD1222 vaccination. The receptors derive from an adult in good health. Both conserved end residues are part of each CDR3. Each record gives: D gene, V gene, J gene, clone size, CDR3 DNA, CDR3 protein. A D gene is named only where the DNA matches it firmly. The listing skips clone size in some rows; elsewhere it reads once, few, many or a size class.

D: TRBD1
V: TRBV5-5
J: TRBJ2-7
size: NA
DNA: TGTGCCAGCAGCTTGGCGGCAGGGGGCTCGTACGAGCAGTACTTC
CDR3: CASSLAAGGSYEQYF

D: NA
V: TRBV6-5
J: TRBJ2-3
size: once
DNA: TGTGCCAGCAGTTACGGCGGGAGCACAGATACGCAGTATTTT
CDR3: CASSYGGSTDTQYF

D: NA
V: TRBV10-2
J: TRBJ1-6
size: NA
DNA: TGCGCCAGCAGCCGGGACTTTAATTCACCCCTCCACTTT
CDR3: CASSRDFNSPLHF

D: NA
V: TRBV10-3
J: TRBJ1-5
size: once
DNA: TGTGCCATCTCAATACAGGGCGATCAGCCCCAGCATTTT
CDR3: CAISIQGDQPQHF

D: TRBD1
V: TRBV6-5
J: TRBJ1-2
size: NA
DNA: TGTGCCAGCAGTCTACCGGGACAGGGAGAAAAAGGCTACACCTTC
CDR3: CASSLPGQGEKGYTF

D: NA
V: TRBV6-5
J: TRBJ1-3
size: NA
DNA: TGTGCCAGCGACGGCGGGGCTAGTGGAAACACCATATATTTT
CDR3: CASDGGASGNTIYF

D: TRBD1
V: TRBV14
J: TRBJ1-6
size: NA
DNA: TGTGCCAGCAGCGCCGGGACAGGGAATTCACCCCTCCACTTT
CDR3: CASSAGTGNSPLHF

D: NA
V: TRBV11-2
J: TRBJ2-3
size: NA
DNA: TGTGCCAGCAGCTTAGGAGATACGCAGTATTTT
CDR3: CASSLGDTQYF

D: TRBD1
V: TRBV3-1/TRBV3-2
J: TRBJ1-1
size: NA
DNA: TGTGCCAGCAGCCCTACAGGGGCAAACACTGAAGCTTTCTTT
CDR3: CASSPTGANTEAFF

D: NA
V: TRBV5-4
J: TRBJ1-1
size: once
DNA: TGTGCCAGCAGCTTGGGAGTAGGGAGTTTGAACACTGAAGCTTTCTTT
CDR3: CASSLGVGSLNTEAFF

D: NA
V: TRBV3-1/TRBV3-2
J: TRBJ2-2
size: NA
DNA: TGTGCCAGCAGCCACCGGGGGTCCGGGGAGCTGTTTTTT
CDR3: CASSHRGSGELFF

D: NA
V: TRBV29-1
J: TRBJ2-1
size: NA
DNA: TGCAGCGTTAGCGAATACAATGAGCAGTTCTTC
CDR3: CSVSEYNEQFF

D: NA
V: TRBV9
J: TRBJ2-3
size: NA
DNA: TGTGCCAGCAGCCAGCAGGGGACAGATACGCAGTATTTT
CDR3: CASSQQGTDTQYF

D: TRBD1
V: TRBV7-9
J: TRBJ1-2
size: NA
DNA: TGTGCCAGCAGCCAAGGGACAGGAATTTTAGGTTATGGCTACACCTTC
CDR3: CASSQGTGILGYGYTF

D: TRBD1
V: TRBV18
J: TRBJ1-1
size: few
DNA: TGTGCCAGCTCACCACAGGGGGCAATTGATGGAGCTTTCTTT
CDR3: CASSPQGAIDGAFF

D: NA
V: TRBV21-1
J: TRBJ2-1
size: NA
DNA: TGTGCCAGCAGCTTCCCTAGGAGGGGGGAGAATGAGCAGTTCTTC
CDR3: CASSFPRRGENEQFF

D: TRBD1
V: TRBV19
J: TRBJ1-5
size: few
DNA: TGTGCCAGTCGTGGACAGGGAAATCAGCCCCAGCATTTT
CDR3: CASRGQGNQPQHF

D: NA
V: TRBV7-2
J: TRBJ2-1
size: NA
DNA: TGTGCCAGCAGCTTATCTGGCGTCGGGCAGTTCTTC
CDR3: CASSLSGVGQFF

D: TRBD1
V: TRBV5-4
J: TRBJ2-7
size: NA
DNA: TGTGCCAGCAGCCCGACAGGGGTTTACGAGCAGTACTTC
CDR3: CASSPTGVYEQYF

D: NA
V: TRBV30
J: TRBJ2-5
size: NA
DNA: TGTGCCTGGAGTGTATCGGGGCTCTGGCAAGAGACCCAGTACTTC
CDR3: CAWSVSGLWQETQYF

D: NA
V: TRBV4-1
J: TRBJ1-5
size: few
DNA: TGCGCCAGCAGCCAAGACGGGACATTTTATAGCAATCAGCCCCAGCATTTT
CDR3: CASSQDGTFYSNQPQHF

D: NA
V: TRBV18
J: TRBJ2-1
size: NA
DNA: TGTGCCAGCTCACCAACAGGGTGGACGGGAAATGAGCAGTTCTTC
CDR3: CASSPTGWTGNEQFF

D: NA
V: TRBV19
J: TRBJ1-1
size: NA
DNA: TGTGCCAGTACGGATCGACTGAACACTGAAGCTTTCTTT
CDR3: CASTDRLNTEAFF

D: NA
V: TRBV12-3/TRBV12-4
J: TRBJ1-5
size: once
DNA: TGTGCCAGCAAGGGGTACGATCAGCCCCAGCATTTT
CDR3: CASKGYDQPQHF

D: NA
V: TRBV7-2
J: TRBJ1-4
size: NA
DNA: TGTGCCAGCAGCTTAGGAACAGGGAGGGGGAATGAAAAACTGTTTTTT
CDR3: CASSLGTGRGNEKLFF

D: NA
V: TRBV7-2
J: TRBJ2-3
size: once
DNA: TGTGCCAGCAGCTTAGCGGGGGGGCTCCGGGGAGATACGCAGTATTTT
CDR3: CASSLAGGLRGDTQYF

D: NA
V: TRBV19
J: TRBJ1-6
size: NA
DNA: TGTGCCAGTACCACATTACTAGGGACTTGGAATTCACCCCTCCACTTT
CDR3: CASTTLLGTWNSPLHF

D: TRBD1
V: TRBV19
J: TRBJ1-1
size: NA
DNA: TGTGCCAGTAAGGGACAGGGGAGCACTGAAGCTTTCTTT
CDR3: CASKGQGSTEAFF

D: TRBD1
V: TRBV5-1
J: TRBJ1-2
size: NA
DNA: TGCGCCAGCAGCATGCGGACAGGGGATGGCTACACCTTC
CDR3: CASSMRTGDGYTF

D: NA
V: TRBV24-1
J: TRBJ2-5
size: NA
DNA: TGTGCCACCAGTGACCTGACAGGGGAGGGTGGAGAGACCCAGTACTTC
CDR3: CATSDLTGEGGETQYF

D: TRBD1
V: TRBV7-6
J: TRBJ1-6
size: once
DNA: TGTGCCAGCAGCGGTAGCTCCGGGACAGGGTTGGGCCTCCACTTT
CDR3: CASSGSSGTGLGLHF

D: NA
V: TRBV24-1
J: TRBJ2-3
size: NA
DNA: TGTGCCACCAGTGATTTGGGGGATACGGGTACGCAGTATTTT
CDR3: CATSDLGDTGTQYF

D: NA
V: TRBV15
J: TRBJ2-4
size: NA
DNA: TGTGCCACCAGCAGAGACGTGTCTAGCGAAGCCAAAAACATTCAGTACTTC
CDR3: CATSRDVSSEAKNIQYF

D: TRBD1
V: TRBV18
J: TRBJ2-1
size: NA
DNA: TGTGCCAGCTCACCACCGGAGACAGGGGTCCCCTACAATGAGCAGTTCTTC
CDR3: CASSPPETGVPYNEQFF

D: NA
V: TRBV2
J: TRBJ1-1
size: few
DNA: TGTGCCAGCAGTGAAGGACCAAGGCTGAACACTGAAGCTTTCTTT
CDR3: CASSEGPRLNTEAFF

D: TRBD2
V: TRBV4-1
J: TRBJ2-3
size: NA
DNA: TGCGCCAGCAGCCACAGACTAGCGACCACAGATACGCAGTATTTT
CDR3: CASSHRLATTDTQYF

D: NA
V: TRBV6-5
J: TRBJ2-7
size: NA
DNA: TGTGCCAGCAGTTACTCCGGCAGGGGTTCCTACGAGCAGTACTTC
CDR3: CASSYSGRGSYEQYF

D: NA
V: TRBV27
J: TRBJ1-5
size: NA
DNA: TGTGCCAGCAGTGAAAACGAGGGGCAGCCCCAGCATTTT
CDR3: CASSENEGQPQHF

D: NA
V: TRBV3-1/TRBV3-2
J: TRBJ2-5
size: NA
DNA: TGTGCCAGCAACCAGGGAAAAGAGACCCAGTACTTC
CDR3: CASNQGKETQYF

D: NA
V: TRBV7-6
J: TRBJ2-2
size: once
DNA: TGTGCCAGCAGCGCCCCAGGGGAAACCGGGGAGCTGTTTTTT
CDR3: CASSAPGETGELFF

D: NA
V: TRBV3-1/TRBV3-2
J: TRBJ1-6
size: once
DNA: TGTGCCAGCAGCCAAGGGGGCATAAATTCACCCCTCCACTTT
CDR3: CASSQGGINSPLHF

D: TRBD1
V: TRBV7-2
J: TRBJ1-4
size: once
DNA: TGTGCCAGCAGCTTAGTCGCAGGGGGGAATGAAAAACTGTTTTTT
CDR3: CASSLVAGGNEKLFF

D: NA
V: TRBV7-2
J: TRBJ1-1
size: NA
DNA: TGTGCCAGCAGCCCCTCAGGAGCTGAAGCTTTCTTT
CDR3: CASSPSGAEAFF

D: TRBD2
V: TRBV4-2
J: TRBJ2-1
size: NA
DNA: TGTGCCAGCAGCCAAGGGGGGCGCGGGGGGCCGGACAATGAGCAGTTCTTC
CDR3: CASSQGGRGGPDNEQFF

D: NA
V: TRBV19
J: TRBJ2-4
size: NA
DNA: TGTGCCAGTAGCCCCGAAACCATACTTGGCAAAAACATTCAGTACTTC
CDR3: CASSPETILGKNIQYF

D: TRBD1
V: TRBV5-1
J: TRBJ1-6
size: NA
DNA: TGCGCCAGCAGCCTCGGGACAGGGCTTTCACCCCTCCACTTT
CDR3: CASSLGTGLSPLHF

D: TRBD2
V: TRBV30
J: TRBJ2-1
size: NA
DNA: TGTGCCTGGAGTGTTAAGCGGGGACCCTACAATGAGCAGTTCTTC
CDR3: CAWSVKRGPYNEQFF

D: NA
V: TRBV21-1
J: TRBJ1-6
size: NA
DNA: TGTGCCAGCAGCAGGCCGCGGGGGCCGGATAATTCACCCCTCCACTTT
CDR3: CASSRPRGPDNSPLHF

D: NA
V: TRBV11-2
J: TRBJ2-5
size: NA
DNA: TGTGCCAGCAGCTTAGATGGAGGGGAAGAGACCCAGTACTTC
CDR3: CASSLDGGEETQYF

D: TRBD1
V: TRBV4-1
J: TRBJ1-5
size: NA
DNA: TGCGCCAGCAGCCTCTCCGAAACAGGGGGCCGGGGCAATCAGCCCCAGCATTTT
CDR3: CASSLSETGGRGNQPQHF

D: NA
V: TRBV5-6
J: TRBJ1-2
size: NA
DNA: TGTGCCAGCAGCTTGGGGGGACTCGACTATGGCTACACCTTC
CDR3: CASSLGGLDYGYTF

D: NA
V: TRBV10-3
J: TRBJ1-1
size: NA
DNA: TGTGCCATCAGTGAAACCTTGAACACTGAAGCTTTCTTT
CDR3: CAISETLNTEAFF

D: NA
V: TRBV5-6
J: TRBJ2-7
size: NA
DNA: TGTGCCAGCAGCTTGGGGGGCTCCCTCTCCTACGAGCAGTACTTC
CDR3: CASSLGGSLSYEQYF

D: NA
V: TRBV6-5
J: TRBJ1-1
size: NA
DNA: TGTGCCAGCAGCTCTCAATGGAACACTGAAGCTTTCTTT
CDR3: CASSSQWNTEAFF